This T cell receptor beta chain derives from a study of tumor-infiltrating lymphocytes in primary liver carcinoma. General study results and limits: Tumors had a top-250-clone fraction that was significantly higher than blood (p = 0.039).

Germline V CDR1 and CDR2: MNHNY, SVGAGI (reference sequence). The V and J ends lost 7 bases and 3 bases respectively, with 15 bases between them. The CDR3 covers 15 residues. A constant-region primer served to make TCR beta cDNA from about 490 ng total RNA. For TCR beta, libraries were produced by three nested multiplex PCR rounds using slightly modified ARM-PCR. Use of TRBV1-TRBV30 forward primers with a C-beta reverse primer characterized the first two PCR rounds, which lasted around 11 cycles each. In TCRdb, the multiplex PCR reads were re-called with MiXCR into one record per CDR3 protein. This sample has hundreds of thousands of distinct CDR3 sequences, with around three fifths found just once. Turning to this clonotype: No antigen is known for it.

Blood RNA was derived from unsorted whole blood, and germline DNA was extracted too. Every patient had chronic HBV infection and was treatment-naive. What was collected before surgery was approximately 4 milliliters of peripheral blood. This chain uses TRBV6-6 with TRBJ1-4; D ambiguous. Sequencing was done on a sample of peripheral blood. The origin of this receptor is a woman aged 30 to 39 with primary liver carcinoma and hepatitis B virus infection. CDR3 sequence (DNA): TGTGCCAGCAATCCGAGGAGTTTATCTAATGAAAAACTGTTTTTT. Its protein product is CASNPRSLSNEKLFF.